Listed here are 25 T cell receptor beta chains from one sample, sequenced in a study of cytomegalovirus exposure and HLA in healthy donors. Primers for the PCR totalled 60 Vbeta and 13 Jbeta. This table comes from immunoSEQ multiplex PCR, and its TCRdb copy is limited to in-frame clones, with some not included. Of 150,000 or so clones in the sample, roughly 70% were seen once. The specimen sequenced was PBMCs. These receptors came from a man younger than 45 in good health and CMV-seronegative.

The chain carries TRBV7-2 and TRBJ2-7; the D gene is possibly TRBD1 (6 bases). Germline lookup yields CDR1 SGHTA and CDR2 FQGNSA. The CDR3 length is 13 residues. Trimming took 5 bases from V and 6 from J, leaving 14 bases between them. The CDR3 DNA follows: TGTGCCAGCAGCCCTGCCACAGGGATCGAGCAGTACTTC. This sequence encodes CASSPATGIEQYF.

In this sample, this clone turned up a few times. J is TRBJ1-1 and V is TRBV6-1, with unresolved D. The CDR3 contains 12 residues. Germline-derived CDR1 and CDR2 are MNHNS and SASEGT. V was trimmed by 4 bases and J by 4 bases, leaving 7 bases between them. The CDR3 bases are TGTGCCAGCAGTGTAGAGATCACTGAAGCTTTCTTT. Amino acid sequence: CASSVEITEAFF.

This chain uses TRBV7-9 with TRBJ1-2; 8 bases align to TRBD1. Per the germline V gene, CDR1 is SEHNR and CDR2 is FQNEAQ (reference sequence). V trimming: 7 bases; J trimming: 5 bases; junction bases outside the gene matches: 18. This CDR3 region has 17 residues. CDR3: CASNMDRDDPLGYGYTF. In nucleotides, the CDR3 is TGTGCCAGCAACATGGACAGGGACGATCCCCTCGGATATGGCTACACCTTC.

The chain is built from TRBV4-2 and TRBJ2-2; D remains ambiguous. The V end lost 2 bases, the J end lost 7 bases, and 11 bases lay between the germline ends. CDR3 length: 14 amino acids. Germline CDR1 LGHNA, CDR2 YNFKEQ. CDR3 coding DNA: TGTGCCAGCAGCCAATTCGCCTCGGGCGGGGAGCTGTTTTTT. Its translation is CASSQFASGGELFF.

With respect to this clone: Its ends do not fully match the called genes, so a read error is possible. The J gene is TRBJ1-2, the V gene TRBV30; D is unclear. Per the germline V gene, CDR1 is GTSNPN and CDR2 is SVGIG (reference sequence). The CDR3 totals 12 residues. The CDR3 DNA reads TGTGCCTGGAGCCCGGGTCTCTATGGCTACCCCTTC. Translated, it gives CAWSPGLYGYPF.

This chain uses TRBV5-1 with TRBJ2-5; D gene unclear. The J call may be wrong; the DNA end is better matched by TRBJ2-7. There are 15 residues in the CDR3. The germline V gene has CDR1 SGHRS and CDR2 YFSETQ. DNA for the CDR3: TGCGCCAGCAGCTTGGTTACCGCCGCTTCCTACGAGCAGTACTTC. The encoded protein is CASSLVTAASYEQYF.

The rearrangement uses TRBV15 and TRBJ1-3, with 9 nucleotides matching TRBD1. The CDR3 is 18 amino acids. V shed 2 bases, J shed 4 bases, and the junction held 12 bases outside the gene matches. Germline CDR1 LNHNV, CDR2 YYDKDF (reference sequence). The CDR3: CATSRTLRGQGGGNTIYF. CDR3 nucleotide sequence: TGTGCCACCAGCAGAACCCTAAGGGGACAGGGAGGGGGAAACACCATATATTTT.

In this sample, this clone turned up a few times. The chain employs TRBV13 and TRBJ2-7; weak D call: TRBD2 (5 bases). V was shortened by 0 bases and J by 1 base, with 7 bases between the two germline ends. The CDR3 consists of 14 residues. Germline V CDR1 and CDR2: PRHDT, FYEKMQ (reference sequence). The CDR3 region is CASSLGAESYEQYF. The CDR3 DNA is TGTGCCAGCAGCTTAGGAGCGGAGTCCTACGAGCAGTACTTC.

For this clone: In the same sample, other DNA sequences code for this CDR3. The gene calls are TRBV29-1 and TRBJ2-3; weak D call: TRBD1 (5 bases). With 0 bases removed from V and 0 bases from J, the gap between germline ends came to 10 bases. In germline, CDR1 is SQVTM, CDR2 ANQGSEA. This CDR3 is 15 amino acids long. Here the CDR3 DNA reads TGCAGCGTTGAAGACGCCAGGGCAAGCACAGATACGCAGTATTTT. It translates to CSVEDARASTDTQYF.

The V and J genes are TRBV29-1 and TRBJ2-3, with 7 bases lining up with TRBD1. The V gene end was trimmed by 0 bases and the J gene end by 0 bases; junction bases not matched to a gene: 6. There are 16 residues in the CDR3. The V gene's germline CDR1 is SQVTM and CDR2 ANQGSEA. In nucleotides, the CDR3 is TGCAGCGTTGAAGACGGGACAGCTTTTAGCACAGATACGCAGTATTTT. Its protein is CSVEDGTAFSTDTQYF.

The J gene is TRBJ2-7, the V gene TRBV27; a possible D gene is TRBD2 (6 bases). The CDR3 is 13 amino acids. V lost 6 bases, J lost 3 bases, and 12 bases lay in between. Germline CDR1 reads MNHEY; CDR2 reads SMNVEV (reference sequence). CDR3 DNA: TGTGCCAGCAGGCGAGGGAGGAACTACGAGCAGTACTTC. It is translated as CASRRGRNYEQYF.

The chain carries TRBV6-1 and TRBJ1-1; D might be TRBD1 (5 bases). Germline assignment: CDR1 MNHNS and CDR2 SASEGT. Between the trimmed V and J ends, which lost 6 bases and 6 bases, there was a span of 11 bases. This CDR3 is built from 12 residues. The CDR3 DNA follows: TGTGCCAGCAGCTTTGGACAAGCTGAAGCTTTCTTT. It yields the protein CASSFGQAEAFF.

The sample holds a few counts of this clone. V gene TRBV19 combines with J gene TRBJ1-1; TRBD1 might be the D (6 bases). Deletions cut 6 bases from V and 5 bases from J, with 16 bases between. The CDR3 totals 14 residues. Germline assignment: CDR1 LNHDA and CDR2 SQIVND (reference sequence). This CDR3 is CASRHLAGATEAFF. The CDR3 bases are TGTGCCAGTAGACACCTAGCGGGGGCAACTGAAGCTTTCTTT.

This sequence joins TRBV6-1 and TRBJ1-1; TRBD1 might be the D (6 bases). The V gene lost 4 bases and the J gene lost 9 bases, with 18 bases spanning the gap. Germline V gene lookup returns CDR1 MNHNS and CDR2 SASEGT. There are 14 residues in the CDR3. The CDR3 DNA reads TGTGCCAGCAGTGTTTCTCAGGGGCAGCTACAAGCTTTCTTT. This codes for CASSVSQGQLQAFF.

This chain uses TRBV28 with TRBJ1-4; 8 bases line up with TRBD1. CDR1 MDHEN and CDR2 SYDVKM come from the germline V gene. This CDR3 has 14 amino acids. V shed 5 bases, J shed 8 bases, and the junction held 7 bases outside the gene matches. The DNA of the CDR3 is TGTGCCAGCAGTCGGCAGGGGGCGTCCGAAAAACTGTTTTTT. Translating it yields CASSRQGASEKLFF.

This clone came up once. The chain links TRBV18 to TRBJ2-1, with D perhaps matching TRBD2 (5 bases). This CDR3 region has 15 residues. Germline CDR1 is KGHSH and CDR2 is LQKENI. The V end was cut by 3 bases, the J end by 7 bases, with 16 bases between. In DNA, the CDR3 is TGTGCCAGCTCACCCCGCGGGCCAGCTTCTAATGAGCAGTTCTTC. Protein sequence: CASSPRGPASNEQFF. Using reference TRBV18 and TRBJ2-1 for the parts outside the CDR3, the full variable domain is NAGVMQNPRHLVRRRGQEARLRCSPMKGHSHVYWYRQLPEEGLKFMVYLQKENIIDESGMPKERFSAEFPKEGPSILRIQQVVRGDSAAYFCASSPRGPASNEQFFGPGTRLTVL.

The DNA for the CDR3 is TGTGCCAGCACCGGGAAGGCAGGGGGCACAGATACGCAGTATTTT. This translates into CASTGKAGGTDTQYF. The genes are TRBV2 and TRBJ2-3; TRBD1 is a possible D gene (6 bases). The ends were cut back, 7 bases at V and 1 base at J, with 15 bases in the middle. This CDR3 region has 15 residues. CDR1 is SNHLY, CDR2 FYNNEI, per germline.

The rearrangement uses TRBV7-2 and TRBJ1-1, with TRBD1 as a possible D gene (5 bases). The CDR3 covers 13 residues. Looked up from germline, CDR1 is SGHTA and CDR2 is FQGNSA. V dropped 3 bases and J dropped 7 bases, with 12 bases sitting between them. The CDR3: CASSLNSGGEAFF. CDR3 DNA: TGTGCCAGCAGCTTGAACTCGGGGGGTGAAGCTTTCTTT.

V is TRBV30 and J is TRBJ1-5; possible D gene TRBD1, 6 bases. Germline V gene lookup returns CDR1 GTSNPN and CDR2 SVGIG (reference sequence). Trimming stripped 4 bases from V and 0 bases from J, with 19 bases between. The CDR3 sequence is 17 residues long. CDR3 bases: TGTGCCTGGACCCACCCCCGGGACATACATAGCAATCAGCCCCAGCATTTT. As protein: CAWTHPRDIHSNQPQHF.

This clone has just one count. V and J are TRBV7-9 and TRBJ1-2; D remains ambiguous. Trimming took 0 bases from V and 8 from J, leaving 16 bases between them. The CDR3 consists of 15 residues. The germline gives CDR1 SEHNR, CDR2 FQNEAQ (reference sequence). The CDR3 is CASSLAPRRHRGYTF. The CDR3, as DNA: TGTGCCAGCAGCTTAGCCCCGAGGAGGCACAGAGGCTACACCTTC.

Only a few counts were recorded for this clone. The chain links TRBV4-2 to TRBJ2-5; the match to TRBD2 covers 10 bases. From germline, CDR1 is LGHNA and CDR2 YNFKEQ. Losses at the gene ends were 1 base for V and 2 bases for J; bases not matched to a gene: 7. The CDR3 sequence is 17 residues long. CDR3 amino acids: CASSQGLAGDGQETQYF. Here the CDR3 DNA reads TGTGCCAGCAGCCAAGGGCTAGCGGGGGATGGGCAAGAGACCCAGTACTTC.

The V gene is TRBV4-2, the J gene TRBJ2-7, with TRBD1 as a possible D gene (7 bases). This CDR3 has 15 amino acids. The V gene lost 0 bases and the J gene lost 4 bases, with 13 bases spanning the gap. The germline gives CDR1 LGHNA, CDR2 YNFKEQ. The CDR3 DNA follows: TGTGCCAGCAGCCAAGATAAGGGGGCGGGGTACGAGCAGTACTTC. Translating gives CASSQDKGAGYEQYF.

To note about this clone: Relative to the germline gene, one junction end is altered; a read error may explain this. The chain has TRBV2 and TRBJ1-5, with D tentatively TRBD1 (6 bases). The length of the CDR3 is 14 residues. Germline V gives CDR1 SNHLY, CDR2 FYNNEI. The CDR3 sequence is CASSGTDSNQPQNF. CDR3 nucleotide sequence: TGTGCCAGCAGTGGGACAGATAGCAATCAGCCCCAGAATTTT.

As for this clone: The junction does not match germline at one end; this may be a read error. This chain joins TRBV7-9 and TRBJ1-5; D perhaps matches TRBD1 (5 bases). Germline loops: CDR1 SEHNR, CDR2 FQNEAQ (reference sequence). The CDR3 runs to 13 residues. The CDR3 region is CASSRTDNQPQNF. The CDR3 DNA reads TGTGCCAGCAGCCGGACGGACAATCAGCCCCAGAATTTT.

V is TRBV5-4 and J is TRBJ2-3, with 9 bases that match TRBD2. This CDR3 is 17 amino acids long. Per germline, CDR1 SGHNT and CDR2 YYREEE (reference sequence). The ends lost 1 base at V and 0 bases at J; junction bases unmatched: 6. The CDR3 here is CASSLNKRGASTDTQYF. The CDR3 DNA is TGTGCCAGCAGCTTGAATAAGCGGGGGGCGAGCACAGATACGCAGTATTTT. The whole variable domain, filled in from reference TRBV5-4 and TRBJ2-3, reads ETGVTQSPTHLIKTRGQQVTLRCSSQSGHNTVSWYQQALGQGPQFIFQYYREEENGRGNFPPRFSGLQFPNYSSELNVNALELDDSALYLCASSLNKRGASTDTQYFGPGTRLTVL.